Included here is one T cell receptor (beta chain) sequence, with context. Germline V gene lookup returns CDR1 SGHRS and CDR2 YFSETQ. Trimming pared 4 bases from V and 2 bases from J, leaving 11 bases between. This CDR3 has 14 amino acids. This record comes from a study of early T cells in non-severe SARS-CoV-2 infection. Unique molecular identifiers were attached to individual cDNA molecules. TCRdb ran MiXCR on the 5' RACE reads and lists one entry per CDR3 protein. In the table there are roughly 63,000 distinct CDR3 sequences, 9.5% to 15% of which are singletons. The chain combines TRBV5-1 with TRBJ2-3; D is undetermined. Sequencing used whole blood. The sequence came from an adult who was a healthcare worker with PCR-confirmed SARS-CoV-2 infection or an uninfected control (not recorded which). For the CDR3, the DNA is TGCGCCAGCAGCCCCTTTCAATCCACAGATACGCAGTATTTT. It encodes CASSPFQSTDTQYF.